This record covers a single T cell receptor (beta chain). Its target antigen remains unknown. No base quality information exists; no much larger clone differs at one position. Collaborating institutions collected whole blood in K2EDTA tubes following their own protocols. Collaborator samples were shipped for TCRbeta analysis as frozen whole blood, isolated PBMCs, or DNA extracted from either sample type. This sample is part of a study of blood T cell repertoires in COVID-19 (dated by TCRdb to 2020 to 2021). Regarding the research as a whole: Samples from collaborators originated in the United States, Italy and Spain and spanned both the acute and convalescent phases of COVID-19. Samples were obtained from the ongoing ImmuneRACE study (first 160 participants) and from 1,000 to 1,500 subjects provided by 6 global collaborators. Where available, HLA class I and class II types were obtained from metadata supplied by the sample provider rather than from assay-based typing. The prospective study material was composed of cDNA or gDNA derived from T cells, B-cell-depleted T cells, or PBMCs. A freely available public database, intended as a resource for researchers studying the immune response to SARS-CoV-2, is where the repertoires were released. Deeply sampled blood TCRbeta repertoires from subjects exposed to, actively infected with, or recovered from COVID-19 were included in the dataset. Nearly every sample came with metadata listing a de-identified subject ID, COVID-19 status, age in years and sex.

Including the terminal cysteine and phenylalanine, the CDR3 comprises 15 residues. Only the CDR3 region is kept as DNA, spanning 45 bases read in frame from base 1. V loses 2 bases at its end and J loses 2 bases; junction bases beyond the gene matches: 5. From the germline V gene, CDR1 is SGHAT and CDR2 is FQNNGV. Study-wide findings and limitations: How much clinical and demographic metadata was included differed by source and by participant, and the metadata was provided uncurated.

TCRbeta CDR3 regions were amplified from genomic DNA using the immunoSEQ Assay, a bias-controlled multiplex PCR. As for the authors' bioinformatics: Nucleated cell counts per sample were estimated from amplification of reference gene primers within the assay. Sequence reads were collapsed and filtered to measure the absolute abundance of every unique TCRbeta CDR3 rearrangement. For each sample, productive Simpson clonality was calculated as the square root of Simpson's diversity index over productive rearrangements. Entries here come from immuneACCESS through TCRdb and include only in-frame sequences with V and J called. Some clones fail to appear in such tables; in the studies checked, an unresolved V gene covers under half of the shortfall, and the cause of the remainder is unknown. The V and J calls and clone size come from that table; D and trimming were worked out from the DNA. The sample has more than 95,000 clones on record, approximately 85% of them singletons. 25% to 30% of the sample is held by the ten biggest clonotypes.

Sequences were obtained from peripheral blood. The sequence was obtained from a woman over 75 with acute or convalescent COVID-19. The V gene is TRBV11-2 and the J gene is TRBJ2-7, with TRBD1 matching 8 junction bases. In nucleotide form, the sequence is TGTGCCAGCAGCTTAAGGGACAGGCCCCCCTACGAGCAGTACTTC. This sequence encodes CASSLRDRPPYEQYF.